Ten or more counts support the clone carrying this TCR beta chain. Its specificity is not known. The authors ran a second PCR of roughly 6 to 11 cycles using a sample-barcoded 5' primer and a J-beta primer mix. TCRdb fed the 5' RACE reads into MiXCR, producing one record per CDR3 protein. The profile shows some 1.7 million distinct CDR3 sequences, about 28% of them singletons. These data come from a study of blood T cells in healthy people across ages. Notes on the study in general: A conclusive naive versus antigen-experienced comparison was prevented by the unsorted PBMCs.

J gave up 10 bases and V 6 bases, and 13 bases lay outside the gene matches. The CDR3 is made up of 14 amino acids. The source of this sequence is a woman under 40 in good health. J is TRBJ2-7 and V is TRBV12-3 or TRBV12-4, with 9 bases matching TRBD1. The sample taken for sequencing was blood. CDR3 nucleotide sequence: TGTGCCAGCAGCCCCGACAGGGTACAGGGGGCCCAGTACTTC. Translating gives CASSPDRVQGAQYF.